The clone carrying this T cell receptor beta chain was seen at least ten times. The sample comes from a study of T cells in Graves' hyperthyroidism and ophthalmopathy. It was RNA transcripts that yielded the amplified TCR beta CDR3 regions. The HTBI set primed first-round TCR CDR3 RT-PCR. TCRdb independently ran MiXCR on the multiplex PCR reads; one entry per CDR3 protein. The sample has 150,000 or so distinct CDR3 sequences, over 8% seen once; the top ten hold 22%. Patients aged 18 to 65 had newly diagnosed hyperthyroidism that had lasted under 2 months. First hyperthyroidism diagnosis is when the blood sample was obtained, before any ophthalmopathy symptoms. CDR1 is DFQATT, CDR2 SNEGSKA, per germline (reference sequence). Trimming stripped 1 base from V and 5 bases from J, with 14 bases between. CDR3 length: 14 residues.

The genes are TRBV20-1 and TRBJ2-5, with D unresolved. The receptor's source is a woman between 18 and 30 years old with Graves' hyperthyroidism that later progressed to Graves' ophthalmopathy. The sequenced sample consisted of blood. CDR3 bases: TGCAGTGCTAGAGTGGGCGATCGGGTCGAGACCCAGTACTTC. It is translated as CSARVGDRVETQYF.